This record looks at one T cell receptor beta chain sequence and its context. Categorization into cohorts depended on clinical history that participants reported. This record comes from a study of blood T cell repertoires in COVID-19. Whole-study context: Donors in the United States, Italy and Spain gave samples during acute or convalescent COVID-19.

Original processing methods: Using reference gene primer amplification, nucleated cell counts were estimated. Generated by immunoSEQ multiplex PCR, the TCRdb table keeps only in-frame clones and is missing some. V and J calls and clone size are copied from that table; D and trimming were computed from the DNA. The sample lists over 200,000 clones, 88% occurring once. This CDR3 is 17 amino acids long. With 2 bases removed from V and 0 bases from J, the gap between germline ends came to 14 bases. Germline lookup yields CDR1 SGHVS and CDR2 FQNEAQ. The sequencing sample was made of PBMCs or T cells enriched from blood (not recorded which). The clonotype was recovered from a woman in her thirties or forties with acute COVID-19. V is TRBV7-8 and J is TRBJ2-1; perhaps TRBD2 as D (5 bases). CDR3 in amino acids: CASSLLFAGGSYNEQFF. The DNA of the CDR3 is TGTGCCAGCAGCTTACTCTTTGCGGGCGGCTCCTACAATGAGCAGTTCTTC.